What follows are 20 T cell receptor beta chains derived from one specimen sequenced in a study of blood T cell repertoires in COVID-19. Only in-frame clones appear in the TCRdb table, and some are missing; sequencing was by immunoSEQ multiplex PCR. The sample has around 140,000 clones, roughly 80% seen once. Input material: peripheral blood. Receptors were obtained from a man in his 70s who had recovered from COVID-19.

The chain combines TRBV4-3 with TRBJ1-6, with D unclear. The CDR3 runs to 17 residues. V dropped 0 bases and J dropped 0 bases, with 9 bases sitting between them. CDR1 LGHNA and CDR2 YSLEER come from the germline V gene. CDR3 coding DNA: TGCGCCAGCAGCCAAGAGTCCCTCCGCTCCTATAATTCACCCCTCCACTTT. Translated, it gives CASSQESLRSYNSPLHF.

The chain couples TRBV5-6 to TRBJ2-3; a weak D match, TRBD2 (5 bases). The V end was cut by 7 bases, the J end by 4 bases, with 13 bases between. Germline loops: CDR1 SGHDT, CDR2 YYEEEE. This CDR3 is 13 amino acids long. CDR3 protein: CASVLLGADTQYF. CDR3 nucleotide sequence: TGTGCCAGCGTGTTACTAGGTGCAGATACGCAGTATTTT.

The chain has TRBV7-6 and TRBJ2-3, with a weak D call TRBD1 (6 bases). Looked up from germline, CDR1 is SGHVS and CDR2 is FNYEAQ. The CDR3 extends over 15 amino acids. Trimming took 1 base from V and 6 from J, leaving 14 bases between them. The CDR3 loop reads CASSLEAGVGDTQYF. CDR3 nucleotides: TGTGCCAGCAGCTTAGAGGCAGGGGTGGGTGATACGCAGTATTTT.

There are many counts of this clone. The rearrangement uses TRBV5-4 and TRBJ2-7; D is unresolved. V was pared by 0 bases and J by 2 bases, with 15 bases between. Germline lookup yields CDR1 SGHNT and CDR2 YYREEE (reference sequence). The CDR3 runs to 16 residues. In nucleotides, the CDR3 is TGTGCCAGCAGCTTGGCCGTGGGTCTGACTGCCTACGAGCAGTACTTC. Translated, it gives CASSLAVGLTAYEQYF.

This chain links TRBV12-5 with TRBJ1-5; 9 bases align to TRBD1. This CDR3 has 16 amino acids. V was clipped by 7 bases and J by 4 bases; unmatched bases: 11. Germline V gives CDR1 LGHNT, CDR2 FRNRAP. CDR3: CASAIGTGWENQPQHF. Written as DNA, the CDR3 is TGTGCTAGTGCCATCGGGACAGGGTGGGAGAATCAGCCCCAGCATTTT.

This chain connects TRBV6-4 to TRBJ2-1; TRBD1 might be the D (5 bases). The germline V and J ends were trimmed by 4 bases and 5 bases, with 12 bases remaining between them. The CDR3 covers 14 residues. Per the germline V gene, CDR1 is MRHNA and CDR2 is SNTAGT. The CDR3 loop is CASSVDSDDNEQFF. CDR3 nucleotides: TGTGCCAGCAGTGTAGACAGCGACGACAATGAGCAGTTCTTC.

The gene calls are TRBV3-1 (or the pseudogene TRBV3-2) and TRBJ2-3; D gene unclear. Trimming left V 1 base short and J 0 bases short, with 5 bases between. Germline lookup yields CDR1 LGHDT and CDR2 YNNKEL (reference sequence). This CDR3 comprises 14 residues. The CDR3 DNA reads TGTGCCAGCAGCCAAGTCGGGAGCACAGATACGCAGTATTTT. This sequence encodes CASSQVGSTDTQYF.

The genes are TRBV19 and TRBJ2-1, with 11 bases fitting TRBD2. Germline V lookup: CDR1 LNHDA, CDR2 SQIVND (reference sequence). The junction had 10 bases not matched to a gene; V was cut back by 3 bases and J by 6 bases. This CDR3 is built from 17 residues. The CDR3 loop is CASSIRRLAGGINEQFF. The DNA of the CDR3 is TGTGCCAGTAGTATTAGGCGGCTAGCGGGAGGAATCAATGAGCAGTTCTTC.

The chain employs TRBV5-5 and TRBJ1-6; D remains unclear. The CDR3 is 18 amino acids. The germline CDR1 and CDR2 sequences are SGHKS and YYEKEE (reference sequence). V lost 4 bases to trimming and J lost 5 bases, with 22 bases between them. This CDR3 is CASSNRDETADNNSPLHF. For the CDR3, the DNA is TGTGCCAGCAGCAACCGTGACGAGACTGCGGATAATAATTCACCCCTCCACTTT.

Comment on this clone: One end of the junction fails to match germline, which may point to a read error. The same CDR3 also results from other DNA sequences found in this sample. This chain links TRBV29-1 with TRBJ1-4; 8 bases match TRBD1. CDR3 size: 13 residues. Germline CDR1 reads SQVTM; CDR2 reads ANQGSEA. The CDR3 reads CSVEDRGGEKLFF. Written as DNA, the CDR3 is TGCAGCGTCGAAGACAGGGGCGGTGAAAAACTGTTTTTT.

The chain's CDR3 is CATREAGSSYEQYF. CDR3 bases: TGTGCCACCAGGGAAGCGGGGTCCTCCTACGAGCAGTACTTC. This sequence joins TRBV5-4 and TRBJ2-7, with 7 bases fitting TRBD2. The CDR3 is 14 amino acids. Germline V gives CDR1 SGHNT, CDR2 YYREEE (reference sequence). With V trimmed by 9 bases and J by 0 bases, 9 bases remained unmatched.

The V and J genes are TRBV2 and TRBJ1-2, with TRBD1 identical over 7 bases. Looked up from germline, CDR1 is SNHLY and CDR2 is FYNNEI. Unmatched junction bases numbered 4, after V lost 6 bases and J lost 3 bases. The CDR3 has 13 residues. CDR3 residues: CASRNRGDYGYTF. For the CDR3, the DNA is TGTGCCAGCAGGAACAGGGGTGACTATGGCTACACCTTC. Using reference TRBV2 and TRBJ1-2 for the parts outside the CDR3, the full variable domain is EPEVTQTPSHQVTQMGQEVILRCVPISNHLYFYWYRQILGQKVEFLVSFYNNEISEKSEIFDDQFSVERPDGSNFTLKIRSTKLEDSAMYFCASRNRGDYGYTFGSGTRLTVV.

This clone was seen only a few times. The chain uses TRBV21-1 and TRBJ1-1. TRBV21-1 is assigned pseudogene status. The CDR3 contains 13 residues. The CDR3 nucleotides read TGTGCCACCCTGACGAGGGATGAGACTGAAGCTTTCTTT. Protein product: CATLTRDETEAFF.

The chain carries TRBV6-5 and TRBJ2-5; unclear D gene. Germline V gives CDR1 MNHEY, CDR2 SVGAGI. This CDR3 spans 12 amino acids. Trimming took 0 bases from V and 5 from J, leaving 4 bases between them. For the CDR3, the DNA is TGTGCCAGCAGTTACTCTGGCGAGACCCAGTACTTC. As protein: CASSYSGETQYF.

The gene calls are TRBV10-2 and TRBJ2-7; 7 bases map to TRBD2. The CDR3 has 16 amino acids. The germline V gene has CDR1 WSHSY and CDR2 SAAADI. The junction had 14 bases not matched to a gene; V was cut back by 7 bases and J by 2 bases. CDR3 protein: CASTYRGVSTAYEQYF. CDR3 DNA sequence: TGCGCCAGCACCTACCGGGGGGTATCGACAGCCTACGAGCAGTACTTC.

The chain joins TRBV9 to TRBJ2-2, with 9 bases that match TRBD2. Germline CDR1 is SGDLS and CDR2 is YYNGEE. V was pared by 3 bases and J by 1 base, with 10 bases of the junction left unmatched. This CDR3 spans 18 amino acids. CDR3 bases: TGTGCCAGCAGCGAGGACCTCCTACTAGCGGGGAACACCGGGGAGCTGTTTTTT. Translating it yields CASSEDLLLAGNTGELFF.

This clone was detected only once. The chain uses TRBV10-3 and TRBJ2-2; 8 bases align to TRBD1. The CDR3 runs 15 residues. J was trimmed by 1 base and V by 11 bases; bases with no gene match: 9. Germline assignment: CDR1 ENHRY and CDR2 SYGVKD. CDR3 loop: CASHGDRRNTGELFF. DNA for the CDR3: TGTGCCTCCCATGGGGACAGGAGGAACACCGGGGAGCTGTTTTTT.

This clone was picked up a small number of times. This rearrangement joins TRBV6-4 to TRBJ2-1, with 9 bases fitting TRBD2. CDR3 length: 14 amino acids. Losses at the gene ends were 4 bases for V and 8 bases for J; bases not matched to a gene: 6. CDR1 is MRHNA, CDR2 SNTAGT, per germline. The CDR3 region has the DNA TGTGCCAGCAGTGTGGTAGCGGGAGCCGATGAGCAGTTCTTC. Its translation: CASSVVAGADEQFF.

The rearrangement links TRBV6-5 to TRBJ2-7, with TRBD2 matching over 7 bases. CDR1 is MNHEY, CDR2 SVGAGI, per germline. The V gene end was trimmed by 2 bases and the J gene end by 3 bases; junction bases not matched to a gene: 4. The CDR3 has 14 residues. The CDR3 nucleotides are TGTGCCAGCAGTTACCGCGGGAGTAACTACGAGCAGTACTTC. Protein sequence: CASSYRGSNYEQYF.

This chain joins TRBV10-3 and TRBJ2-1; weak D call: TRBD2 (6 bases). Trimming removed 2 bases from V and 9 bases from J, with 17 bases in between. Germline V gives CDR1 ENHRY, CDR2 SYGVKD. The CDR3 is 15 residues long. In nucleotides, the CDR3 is TGTGCCATCAGTGAGGAAATGAGTAGGAGGGGTGAGCAGTTCTTC. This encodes CAISEEMSRRGEQFF.